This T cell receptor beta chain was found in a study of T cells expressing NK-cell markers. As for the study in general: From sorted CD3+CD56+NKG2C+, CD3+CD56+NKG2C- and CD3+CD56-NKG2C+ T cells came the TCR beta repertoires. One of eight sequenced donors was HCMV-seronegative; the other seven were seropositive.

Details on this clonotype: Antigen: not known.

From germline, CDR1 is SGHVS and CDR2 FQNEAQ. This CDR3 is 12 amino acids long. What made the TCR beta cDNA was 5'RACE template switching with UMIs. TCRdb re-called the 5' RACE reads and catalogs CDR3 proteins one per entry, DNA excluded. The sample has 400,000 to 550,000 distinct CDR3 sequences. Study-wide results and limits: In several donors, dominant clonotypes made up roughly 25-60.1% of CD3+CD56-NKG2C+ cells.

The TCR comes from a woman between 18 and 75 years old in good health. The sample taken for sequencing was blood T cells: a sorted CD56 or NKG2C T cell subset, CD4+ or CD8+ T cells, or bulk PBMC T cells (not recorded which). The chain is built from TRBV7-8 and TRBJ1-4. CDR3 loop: CASSFRTEKLFF.